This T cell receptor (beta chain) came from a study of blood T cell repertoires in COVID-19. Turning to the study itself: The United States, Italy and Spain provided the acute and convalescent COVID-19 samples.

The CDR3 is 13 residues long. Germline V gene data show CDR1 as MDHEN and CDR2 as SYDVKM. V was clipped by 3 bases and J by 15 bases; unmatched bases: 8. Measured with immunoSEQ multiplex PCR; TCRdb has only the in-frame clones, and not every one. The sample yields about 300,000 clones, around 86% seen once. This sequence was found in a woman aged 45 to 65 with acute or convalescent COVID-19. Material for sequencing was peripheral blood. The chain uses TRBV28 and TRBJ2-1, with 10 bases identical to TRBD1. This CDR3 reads CASSFSSGQGTFF. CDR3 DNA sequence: TGTGCCAGCAGTTTTTCGTCGGGACAGGGGACGTTCTTC.